The 19 T cell receptor beta chains listed next were all sequenced from one sample in a study of CD8 T cells in ankylosing spondylitis. A single record per CDR3 protein comes from TCRdb applying MiXCR to the 5' RACE reads. The sample consists of some 130,000 distinct CDR3 sequences, approximately 14% of them appearing once. Sequenced sample: blood, either unsorted or a sorted T cell fraction (not recorded which). These receptors were taken from a female donor with ankylosing spondylitis or in good health (not recorded which).

This clonotype was found a few times. This chain joins TRBV9 and TRBJ2-2; the match to TRBD1 covers 8 bases. J gave up 5 bases and V 3 bases, and 6 bases lay outside the gene matches. The CDR3 consists of 15 residues. Per the germline V gene, CDR1 is SGDLS and CDR2 is YYNGEE. Written as DNA, the CDR3 is TGTGCCAGCAGCGCAACAGGGGGTAAAACCGGGGAGCTGTTTTTT. This translates into CASSATGGKTGELFF. Full variable domain (missing parts from reference TRBV9 and TRBJ2-2): DSGVTQTPKHLITATGQRVTLRCSPRSGDLSVYWYQQSLDQGLQFLIQYYNGEERAKGNILERFSAQQFPDLHSELNLSSLELGDSALYFCASSATGGKTGELFFGEGSRLTVL.

The chain carries TRBV20-1 and TRBJ2-7; either TRBD1 or TRBD2 may fit D (6 bases each). The CDR3 is made up of 15 amino acids. V was cut by 5 bases and J by 4 bases, with 21 bases left in between. In germline, CDR1 is DFQATT, CDR2 SNEGSKA (reference sequence). As DNA, the CDR3 is TGCAGTGCTGGGGGGCTCAGGGGACTGCGGTACGAGCAGTACTTC. Its translation: CSAGGLRGLRYEQYF.

Ten or more counts support this clonotype. The genes are TRBV5-1 and TRBJ1-1, with 10 bases that match TRBD1. Germline V gene sequence: CDR1 SGHRS, CDR2 YFSETQ. J gave up 3 bases and V 0 bases, and 5 bases lay outside the gene matches. The CDR3 has 16 amino acids. CDR3 loop: CASSLGTGGADTEAFF. The CDR3 DNA is TGCGCCAGCAGCTTGGGGACAGGGGGTGCGGACACTGAAGCTTTCTTT.

Ten or more counts support this clonotype. The chain joins TRBV20-1 to TRBJ2-2, with D tentatively TRBD2 (5 bases). Germline lookup yields CDR1 DFQATT and CDR2 SNEGSKA (reference sequence). There are 13 residues in the CDR3. V was cut by 6 bases and J by 2 bases, with 10 bases left in between. CDR3 amino acids: CSAPDSNTGELFF. The CDR3 DNA sequence: TGCAGTGCCCCGGACTCAAACACCGGGGAGCTGTTTTTT.

The rearrangement uses TRBV30 and TRBJ2-2, with D maybe TRBD1 (5 bases). The CDR3 loop spans 12 amino acids. Germline CDR1 and CDR2: GTSNPN and SVGIG (reference sequence). Deletions cut 8 bases from V and 2 bases from J, with 9 bases between. The CDR3 nucleotides are TGTGCCGGAAGGGGTAACACCGGGGAGCTGTTTTTT. Residues: CAGRGNTGELFF.

This clonotype was counted at least ten times. The chain is built from TRBV29-1 and TRBJ2-1; TRBD2 aligns across 7 bases. Germline CDR1 and CDR2: SQVTM and ANQGSEA. V gave up 7 bases and J gave up 12 bases; unmatched junction bases: 18. This CDR3 has 14 amino acids. DNA for the CDR3: TGCAGCGCCGTCCGGACTAGTCCGAATAGTTTGCAGTTCTTC. Its translation is CSAVRTSPNSLQFF.

The V call is TRBV5-1, the J call TRBJ2-2; the match to TRBD2 covers 7 bases. The junction had 14 bases not matched to a gene; V was cut back by 0 bases and J by 6 bases. The CDR3 contains 18 residues. Germline V lookup: CDR1 SGHRS, CDR2 YFSETQ. CDR3 in amino acids: CASSLDSFGGSWAGELFF. CDR3 nucleotide sequence: TGCGCCAGCAGCTTGGACAGTTTTGGCGGGAGCTGGGCCGGGGAGCTGTTTTTT.

The chain carries TRBV25-1 and TRBJ1-2, with D unresolved. Between the trimmed V and J ends, which lost 1 base and 7 bases, there was a span of 10 bases. Germline assignment: CDR1 MGHDK and CDR2 SYGVNS. The CDR3 consists of 13 residues. The CDR3 bases are TGTGCCAGCAGTGAATGGTCCGCGGGTGGCTACACCTTC. This encodes CASSEWSAGGYTF.

This clonotype was seen at least ten times. V is TRBV7-3 and J is TRBJ2-3; possible D gene TRBD2, 7 bases. The germline V gene encodes CDR1 SGHTA and CDR2 FQGTGA. Trimming shortened V by 4 bases and J by 1 base, and 12 bases separated the two germline ends. This CDR3 has 15 amino acids. The CDR3 sequence: CASSSGGEGTDTQYF. The CDR3 region has the DNA TGTGCCAGCAGCTCGGGGGGCGAGGGCACAGATACGCAGTATTTT.

This chain links TRBV20-1 with TRBJ2-3; TRBD2 matches 8 bases. V lost 4 bases, J lost 4 bases, and 13 bases stayed unmatched. Germline V gene sequence: CDR1 DFQATT, CDR2 SNEGSKA (reference sequence). The CDR3 is made up of 16 amino acids. This chain's CDR3 is CSANTVGGGLSDTQYF. The CDR3 region has the DNA TGCAGTGCTAACACGGTCGGGGGGGGCCTCTCAGATACGCAGTATTTT.

This clonotype was observed a few times. V is TRBV6-1 and J is TRBJ2-7, with a possible D match to TRBD2 (6 bases). Trimming cost V 3 bases and J 2 bases, with 8 bases left between them. The CDR3 is made up of 13 amino acids. Germline V gene sequence: CDR1 MNHNS, CDR2 SASEGT. The CDR3: CASSEGLTYEQYF. The CDR3, as DNA: TGTGCCAGCAGTGAGGGACTGACCTACGAGCAGTACTTC.

This chain links TRBV4-2 with TRBJ2-1, with TRBD2 matching over 9 bases. This CDR3 has 16 residues. The V and J ends lost 0 bases and 5 bases, in that order; junction bases with no gene match: 5. Germline V gene sequence: CDR1 LGHNA, CDR2 YNFKEQ. CDR3 amino acids: CASSQDATSGHNEQFF. The CDR3 DNA sequence: TGTGCCAGCAGCCAAGATGCGACTAGCGGTCACAATGAGCAGTTCTTC.

This rearrangement joins TRBV5-1 to TRBJ2-5; D is ambiguous. Looked up from germline, CDR1 is SGHRS and CDR2 is YFSETQ. V was shortened by 0 bases and J by 4 bases, with 16 bases between the two germline ends. The CDR3 has 16 amino acids. The DNA of the CDR3 is TGCGCCAGCAGCTTGGGTCCGAAAGAAACGGGAGAGACCCAGTACTTC. Translation: CASSLGPKETGETQYF.

In this sample, this clonotype turned up many times. The J gene is TRBJ2-1, the V gene TRBV7-9; D assignment may be TRBD1 or TRBD2 (5 bases each). The CDR3 spans 14 residues. CDR1 SEHNR and CDR2 FQNEAQ come from the germline V gene (reference sequence). V was clipped by 9 bases and J by 4 bases, with 16 bases between them. The CDR3 DNA reads as TGTGCCAGTACCGCCCGGGACGTATACAATGAGCAGTTCTTC. Its translation: CASTARDVYNEQFF. The full variable domain, rest sourced from reference TRBV7-9 and TRBJ2-1, is DTGVSQNPRHKITKRGQNVTFRCDPISEHNRLYWYRQTLGQGPEFLTYFQNEAQLEKSRLLSDRFSAERPKGSFSTLEIQRTEQGDSAMYLCASTARDVYNEQFFGPGTRLTVL.

This clonotype has ten or more counts. The chain couples TRBV18 to TRBJ2-5; D possibly matches TRBD1 or TRBD2 (5 bases each). V was clipped by 3 bases and J by 5 bases, with 13 bases between them. The CDR3 is 14 residues long. Germline-derived CDR1 and CDR2 are KGHSH and LQKENI. CDR3: CASSPNIGAETQYF. CDR3 DNA: TGTGCCAGCTCACCGAACATCGGGGCGGAGACCCAGTACTTC.

In this sample, this clonotype turned up many times. The V call is TRBV20-1, the J call TRBJ2-1, with a weak D call TRBD1 (5 bases). The CDR3 is 11 amino acids. Germline V gene sequence: CDR1 DFQATT, CDR2 SNEGSKA (reference sequence). V shed 5 bases and J shed 6 bases, with 8 bases lying between them. CDR3 in amino acids: CSARQFNEQFF. The CDR3, as DNA: TGCAGTGCTCGACAGTTCAATGAGCAGTTCTTC.

The CDR3 DNA reads as TGTGCCAGCAGCTCAGGGGGACAGGATCAGCCCCAGCATTTT. It specifies CASSSGGQDQPQHF. The chain employs TRBV7-8 and TRBJ1-5; 8 bases fit TRBD1. The germline gives CDR1 SGHVS, CDR2 FQNEAQ. V was clipped by 4 bases and J by 5 bases; unmatched bases: 4. This CDR3 is built from 14 residues.

CDR3 nucleotide sequence: TGCGCCAGCAGCCTCGGGACTAGCGGGAGTCGGCGGGAGCTGTTTTTT. Its translation: CASSLGTSGSRRELFF. The chain is built from TRBV5-1 and TRBJ2-2; TRBD2 matches at 14 bases. J lost 9 bases, V lost 4 bases, and 8 bases had no gene match. The CDR3 is 16 amino acids. Germline loops: CDR1 SGHRS, CDR2 YFSETQ.

The chain has TRBV30 and TRBJ1-6; D remains ambiguous. CDR3 size: 13 residues. V was pared by 3 bases and J by 8 bases, with 11 bases between. CDR1 is GTSNPN, CDR2 SVGIG, per germline (reference sequence). The CDR3 loop reads CAWREVWDSPLHF. CDR3 bases: TGTGCCTGGAGGGAGGTTTGGGATTCACCCCTCCACTTT.